One TCR beta chain is described in this entry. Its antigen is currently unknown. These data are taken from a study of radiotherapy plus CTLA-4 blockade in lung cancer. The wider study: Disease control reached 31%, with objective responses in over 15%.

Study-wide findings and caveats: Among blood TCR repertoires after radiotherapy plus ipilimumab, tumor-derived clones expanded. How blood T cell clones changed early, along with interferon-beta, reportedly forecast response best.

Sequencing was performed with immunoSEQ multiplex PCR; in TCRdb, only in-frame clones are kept and a portion is missing. The sample has about 45,000 clones; approximately 70% are singletons. Germline V CDR1 and CDR2: SGHNT, YENEEA. V shed 9 bases and J 9 bases; nucleotides not matched to a gene: 4. The CDR3 runs 12 residues. The chain combines TRBV11-3 with TRBJ2-1; 11 bases map to TRBD2. The sample in question was peripheral blood, obtained from a patient treated with radiotherapy plus ipilimumab. The clonotype comes from a human donor with non-small cell lung cancer who had a complete response to radiotherapy plus ipilimumab. The CDR3 nucleotides read TGTGCCAGTAGCGGGAGGGTGGGTGAGCAGTTCTTC. This encodes CASSGRVGEQFF.